The following is a TCR beta chain sequence with its context. Its antigen is currently unknown. The source of the sample is a study of T cell responses to AZD1222 COVID-19 vaccine. Study results and limitations: White British ancestry dominated among donors, who included more females, and clonal diversity was possibly underestimated.

This CDR3 region has 16 residues. CDR1 is MNHEY and CDR2 is SMNVEV in the germline V gene (reference sequence). V lost 2 bases and J lost 3, with 13 bases in between. Some clones are missing from TCRdb's copy, which holds only in-frame ones; the method was immunoSEQ multiplex PCR. The data hold roughly 80,000 clones, with roughly 90% observed a single time. The sample here was peripheral blood, taken on day 0 of AZD1222 vaccination. This receptor was obtained from an adult in good health. The rearrangement joins TRBV27 to TRBJ2-2; D may correspond to TRBD1 or TRBD2 (5 bases each). The CDR3 DNA reads as TGTGCCAGCAGTTTACTAGGGACGTTCGACACCGGGGAGCTGTTTTTT. Its translation is CASSLLGTFDTGELFF.